This T cell receptor (beta chain) was sequenced during a study of vaccination effects on CD4 cells after COVID-19. Study background: With the ViraFEST assay, the study expanded antigen-specific CD4+ T cells using viral peptide pools, then sequenced them. PBMC cultures contained some 2.1 million cells per well, roughly 10 IU/ml IL-2 and around 9.4 ug/ml peptides.

Clones were sequenced by immunoSEQ multiplex PCR, and TCRdb holds only the in-frame ones, with some missing. The sample has 37,000 or so clones, approximately 67% seen once. The CDR3 is 14 amino acids. V was trimmed by 6 bases and J by 7 bases, leaving 15 bases between them. Germline assignment: CDR1 LNHDA and CDR2 SQIVND (reference sequence). Remarks on this clone: Its antigen is unidentified.

After roughly 9 days in culture, the CD4+ T cells were isolated. Sample: CD4+ T cells from PBMCs cultured without peptide, taken before COVID-19 vaccination. The TCR sequence derives from a human donor who received a COVID-19 vaccine. The rearrangement links TRBV19 to TRBJ1-4; D might be TRBD1 (5 bases). The CDR3 DNA reads TGTGCCAGTAGGCAGGGTGGGGTGAGTGAAAAACTGTTTTTT. Translation: CASRQGGVSEKLFF.